The entry below gives a single T cell receptor beta chain sequence along with its context. This sample stems from a study of blood T cell repertoires in COVID-19. Those designated as exposed participants met a COVID-19 case within 2 weeks before study entry. The V end lost 8 bases, the J end lost 8 bases, and 13 bases lay between the germline ends. The CDR3 has 13 amino acids. Germline CDR1 WNHNN, CDR2 SYGVQD (reference sequence). Clones were sequenced by immunoSEQ multiplex PCR, and TCRdb holds only the in-frame ones, with some missing. The sample includes nearly 250,000 clones, 90% of them seen just once.

The gene calls are TRBV10-1 and TRBJ1-6, with D tentatively TRBD1 (6 bases). The sample was PBMCs or T cells enriched from blood (not recorded which). The source of this sequence is a man aged 45-60 years who had been exposed to COVID-19. CDR3 in DNA: TGCGCCAGCCCTTTTCCAGGGGATTCACCCCTCCACTTT. Encoded protein: CASPFPGDSPLHF.